This T cell receptor (beta chain) was sequenced for a study of molecular identifiers for immune sequencing clone quantification. Turning to the study itself: Five aliquots were made in replicates from the RNA of 20,000 or 100,000 naive CD8 cells, and four were sequenced.

Study observations and caveats: Sizes of clones that are highly expanded could be underestimated (if identical TCR molecules share a barcode).

To note about this clonotype: Its target is not known. This may be a read error: a much more frequent sequence differs by one nucleotide.

Previously described methods and listed TCR primers produced bulk TCR libraries. TCRdb used MiXCR to reprocess the PCR reads, holding one entry per CDR3 protein. The table lists about 640,000 distinct CDR3 sequences, about 20% of them singletons. The CDR3 has 13 residues. Germline CDR1 GTSNPN, CDR2 SVGIG (reference sequence). Naive CD8 T cells underwent sorting with the CD8+CD4-CCR7+CD45RA+ definition. Sample: naive CD8+ T cells from blood, with Jurkat cell RNA spiked in. The sample's subset: FACS-sorted CD8+CD4-CCR7+CD45RA+ naive T cells. J is TRBJ2-7 and V is TRBV30; no clear D. This sequence was found in a human donor in good health. Some libraries in this study had Jurkat cell RNA spiked in. This CDR3 reads CAWSVQISYEQCF. The CDR3 nucleotides are TGTGCCTGGAGTGTACAGATCTCCTACGAGCAGTGCTTC.